This T cell receptor (beta chain) stems from a study of regulatory T cells in long-lasting Graves disease. According to the study, TCR beta libraries were built with iRepertoire HTBI primers and CDR3-region Arm-PCR. TCRdb ran MiXCR on the multiplex PCR reads and lists one entry per CDR3 protein. Found here are fewer than 450,000 distinct CDR3 sequences, less than 25% of them singletons; the top ten hold less than 25%. This clonotype was seen repeatedly, ten times or more. Its antigen is not known. The CDR3 has 14 amino acids. V was pared by 6 bases and J by 0 bases, with 4 bases of the junction left unmatched. Germline V gene sequence: CDR1 MNHNS, CDR2 SASEGT. Regarding the study as a whole: Persistent Graves' disease cases displayed lower TCR diversity than newly diagnosed ones. Newly diagnosed patients shared 1,000 or so public clonotypes; persistent patients shared approximately 2,700.

Time point of the sample: persistent/refractory GD, antithyroid drugs over 5 years with positive TRAb. PBMC-derived RNA was used for the TCR library. Sequencing used peripheral blood mononuclear cells (PBMCs), obtained when the disease was refractory, from a patient treated with antithyroid drugs. The genes are TRBV6-1 and TRBJ2-7; 8 positions match TRBD2. The sequence came from a female donor with Graves disease. CDR3 bases: TGTGCCAGCAGCAGGACTAGCAGCTCCTACGAGCAGTACTTC. Protein: CASSRTSSSYEQYF.